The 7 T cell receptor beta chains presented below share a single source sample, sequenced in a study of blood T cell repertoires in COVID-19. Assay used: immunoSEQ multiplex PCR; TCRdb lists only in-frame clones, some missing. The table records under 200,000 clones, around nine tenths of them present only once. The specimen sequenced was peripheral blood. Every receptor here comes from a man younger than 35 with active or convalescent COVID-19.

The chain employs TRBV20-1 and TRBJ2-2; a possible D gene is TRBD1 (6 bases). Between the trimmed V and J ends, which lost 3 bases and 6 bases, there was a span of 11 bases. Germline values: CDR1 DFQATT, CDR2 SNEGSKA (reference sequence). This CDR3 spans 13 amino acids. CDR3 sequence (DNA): TGCAGTGCTAGTTCAGGGGTGGCCGGGGAGCTGTTTTTT. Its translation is CSASSGVAGELFF.

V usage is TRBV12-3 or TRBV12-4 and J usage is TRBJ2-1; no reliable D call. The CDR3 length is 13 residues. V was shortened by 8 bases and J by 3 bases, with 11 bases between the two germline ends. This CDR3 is CASRKVSYNEQFF. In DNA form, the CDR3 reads TGTGCCAGCCGAAAAGTTAGCTACAATGAGCAGTTCTTC.

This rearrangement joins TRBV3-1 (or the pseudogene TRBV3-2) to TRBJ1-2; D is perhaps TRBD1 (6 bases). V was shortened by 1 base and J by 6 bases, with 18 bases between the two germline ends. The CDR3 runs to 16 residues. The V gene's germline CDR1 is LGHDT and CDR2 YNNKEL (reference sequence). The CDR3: CASSQADRGARDGYTF. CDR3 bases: TGTGCCAGCAGCCAAGCTGACCGGGGGGCGCGTGATGGCTACACCTTC.

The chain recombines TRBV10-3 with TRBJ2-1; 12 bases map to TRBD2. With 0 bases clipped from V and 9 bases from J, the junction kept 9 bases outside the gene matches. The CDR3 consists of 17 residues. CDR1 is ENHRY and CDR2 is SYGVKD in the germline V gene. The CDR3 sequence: CAISESSGLAGGTEQFF. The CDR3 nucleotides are TGTGCCATCAGTGAGTCCTCGGGCCTAGCGGGAGGGACTGAGCAGTTCTTC.

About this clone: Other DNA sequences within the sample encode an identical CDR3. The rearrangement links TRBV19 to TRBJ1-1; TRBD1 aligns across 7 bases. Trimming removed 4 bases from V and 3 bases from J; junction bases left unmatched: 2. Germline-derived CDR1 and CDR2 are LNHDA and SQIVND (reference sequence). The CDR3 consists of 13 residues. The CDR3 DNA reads TGTGCCAGTAGTACAACAGGGGACACTGAAGCTTTCTTT. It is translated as CASSTTGDTEAFF. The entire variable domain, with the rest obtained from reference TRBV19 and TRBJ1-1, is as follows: DGGITQSPKYLFRKEGQNVTLSCEQNLNHDAMYWYRQDPGQGLRLIYYSQIVNDFQKGDIAEGYSVSREKKESFPLTVTSAQKNPTAFYLCASSTTGDTEAFFGQGTRLTVV.

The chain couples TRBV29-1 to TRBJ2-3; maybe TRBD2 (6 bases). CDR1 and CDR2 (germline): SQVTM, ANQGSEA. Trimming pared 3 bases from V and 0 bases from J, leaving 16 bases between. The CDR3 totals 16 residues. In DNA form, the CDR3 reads TGCAGCGTTGATCTGTCCCCGGGACTTAGCACAGATACGCAGTATTTT. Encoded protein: CSVDLSPGLSTDTQYF.

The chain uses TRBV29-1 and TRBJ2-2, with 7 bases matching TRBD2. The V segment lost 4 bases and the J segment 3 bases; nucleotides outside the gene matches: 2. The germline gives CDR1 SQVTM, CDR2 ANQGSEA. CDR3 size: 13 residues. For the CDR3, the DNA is TGCAGCGTTGGTAGCGGGTACACCGGGGAGCTGTTTTTT. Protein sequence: CSVGSGYTGELFF.